Each of the 3 T cell receptor beta chains below was sequenced from the same sample in a study of long-term antiretroviral therapy in people with HIV. Version v3.0 of the immunoSEQ assay was performed at survey level. TCRdb's table, derived via immunoSEQ multiplex PCR, lists solely in-frame clones and lacks some. This sample has tens of thousands of clones, with more than 75% found just once. Material: unsorted PBMCs, obtained approximately 2.9 years before starting antiretroviral therapy. The receptor source for this set is a woman in her twenties or thirties with HIV.

The rearrangement uses TRBV9 and TRBJ1-3; D not certain. Germline lookup yields CDR1 SGDLS and CDR2 YYNGEE. V lost 5 bases and J lost 3, with 3 bases in between. The CDR3 loop spans 11 amino acids. Here the CDR3 DNA reads TGTGCCAGCAGAGGTGGAAACACCATATATTTT. Amino acid sequence: CASRGGNTIYF.

The chain couples TRBV10-3 to TRBJ1-1; D is uncertain. The V end was cut by 0 bases, the J end by 6 bases, with 11 bases between. Germline V gene sequence: CDR1 ENHRY, CDR2 SYGVKD. CDR3 length: 14 residues. The CDR3 here is CAISESTGWAEAFF. DNA for the CDR3: TGTGCCATCAGTGAGTCGACGGGGTGGGCTGAAGCTTTCTTT.

The J gene is TRBJ2-1, the V gene TRBV7-3; 10 bases are a match to TRBD2. The CDR3 totals 16 residues. Germline CDR1 reads SGHTA; CDR2 reads FQGTGA. The trim removed 5 bases at V and 6 bases at J, leaving 10 bases unmatched. The CDR3 bases are TGTGCCAGCAGCCGGGATAGCGGGGGGACGCGCAATGAGCAGTTCTTC. It yields the protein CASSRDSGGTRNEQFF.